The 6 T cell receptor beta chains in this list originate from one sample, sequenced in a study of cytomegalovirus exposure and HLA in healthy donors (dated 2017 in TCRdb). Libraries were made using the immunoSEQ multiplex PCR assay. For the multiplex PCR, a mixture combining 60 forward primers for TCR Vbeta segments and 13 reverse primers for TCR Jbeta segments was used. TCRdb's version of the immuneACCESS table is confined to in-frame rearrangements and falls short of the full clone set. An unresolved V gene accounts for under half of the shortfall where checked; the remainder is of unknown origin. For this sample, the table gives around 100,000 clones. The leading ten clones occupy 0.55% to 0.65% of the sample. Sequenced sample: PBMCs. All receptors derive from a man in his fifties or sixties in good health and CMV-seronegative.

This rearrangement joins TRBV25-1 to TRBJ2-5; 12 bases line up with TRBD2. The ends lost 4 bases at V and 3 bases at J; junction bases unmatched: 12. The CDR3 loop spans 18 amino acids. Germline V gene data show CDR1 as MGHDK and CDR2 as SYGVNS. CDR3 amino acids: CASSGGLAGRNFEETQYF. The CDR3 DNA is TGTGCCAGCAGTGGCGGACTAGCGGGAAGGAATTTTGAAGAGACCCAGTACTTC. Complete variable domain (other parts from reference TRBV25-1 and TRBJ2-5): EADIYQTPRYLVIGTGKKITLECSQTMGHDKMYWYQQDPGMELHLIHYSYGVNSTEKGDLSSESTVSRIRTEHFPLTLESARPSHTSQYLCASSGGLAGRNFEETQYFGPGTRLLVL.

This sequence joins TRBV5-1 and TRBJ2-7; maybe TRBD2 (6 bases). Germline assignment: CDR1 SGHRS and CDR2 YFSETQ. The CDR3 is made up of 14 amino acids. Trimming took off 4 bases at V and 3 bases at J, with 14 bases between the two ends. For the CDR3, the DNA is TGCGCCAGCAGCCCACTGCGGGGAAACTACGAGCAGTACTTC. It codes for CASSPLRGNYEQYF.

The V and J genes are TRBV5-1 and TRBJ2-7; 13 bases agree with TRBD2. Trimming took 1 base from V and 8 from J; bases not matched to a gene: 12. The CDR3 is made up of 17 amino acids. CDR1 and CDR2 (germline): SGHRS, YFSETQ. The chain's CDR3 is CASSLSTGTSGVDQQYF. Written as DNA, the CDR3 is TGCGCCAGCAGCTTGTCAACCGGGACTAGCGGGGTAGATCAGCAGTACTTC.

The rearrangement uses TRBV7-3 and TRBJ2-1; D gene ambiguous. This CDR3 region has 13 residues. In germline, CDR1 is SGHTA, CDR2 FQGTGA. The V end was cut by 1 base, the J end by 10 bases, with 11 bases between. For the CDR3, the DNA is TGTGCCAGCAGCTTAAGGCAGACTGCGGAGCAGTTCTTC. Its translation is CASSLRQTAEQFF.

CDR3 residues: CAISERQGMEGYTF. The CDR3 DNA reads TGTGCCATCAGTGAAAGACAGGGGATGGAGGGCTACACCTTC. The chain carries TRBV10-3 and TRBJ1-2; 8 nucleotides agree with TRBD1. The V segment lost 3 bases and the J segment 8 bases; nucleotides outside the gene matches: 8. The CDR3 covers 14 residues. CDR1 is ENHRY and CDR2 is SYGVKD in the germline V gene.

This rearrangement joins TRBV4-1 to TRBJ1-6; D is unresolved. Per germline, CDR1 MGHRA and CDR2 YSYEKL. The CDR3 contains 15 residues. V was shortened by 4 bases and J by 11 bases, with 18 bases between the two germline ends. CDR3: CASSPLGGRTPPLHF. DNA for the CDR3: TGCGCCAGCAGCCCTCTCGGCGGGAGAACCCCACCCCTCCACTTT.